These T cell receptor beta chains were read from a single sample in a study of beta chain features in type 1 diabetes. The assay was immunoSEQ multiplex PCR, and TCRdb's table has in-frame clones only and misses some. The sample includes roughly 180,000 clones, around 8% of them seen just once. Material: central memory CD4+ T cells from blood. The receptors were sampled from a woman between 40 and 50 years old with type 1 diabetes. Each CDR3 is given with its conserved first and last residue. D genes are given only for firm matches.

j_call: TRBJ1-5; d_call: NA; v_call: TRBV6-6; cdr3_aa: CASGEGHQPQHF
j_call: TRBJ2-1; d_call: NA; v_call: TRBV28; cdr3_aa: CASSQTMTGWEQFF
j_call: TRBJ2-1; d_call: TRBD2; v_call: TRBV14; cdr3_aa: CASRQSAGGFNEQFF
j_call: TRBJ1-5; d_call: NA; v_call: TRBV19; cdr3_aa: CASSPQGRVGVQPQHF
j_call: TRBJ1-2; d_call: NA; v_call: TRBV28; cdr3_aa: CASSQMTGANYGYTF
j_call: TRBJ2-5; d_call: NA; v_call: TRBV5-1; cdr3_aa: CASSVIVGAVETQYF
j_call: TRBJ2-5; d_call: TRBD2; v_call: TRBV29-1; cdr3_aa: CSVALVGGASETQYF
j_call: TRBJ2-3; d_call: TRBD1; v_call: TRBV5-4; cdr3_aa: CASSFRQGVTDTQYF
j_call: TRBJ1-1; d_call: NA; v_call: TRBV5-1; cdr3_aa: CASKEGGAEAFF
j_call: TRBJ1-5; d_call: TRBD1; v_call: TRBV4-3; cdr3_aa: CASSQDAGQVIQPQHF
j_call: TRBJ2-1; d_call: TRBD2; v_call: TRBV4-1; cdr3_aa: CASSQDPSGSNYNEQFF
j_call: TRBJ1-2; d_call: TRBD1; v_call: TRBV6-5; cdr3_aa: CASIATGGHGYTF
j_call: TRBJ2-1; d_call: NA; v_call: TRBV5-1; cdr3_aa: CASSLATAVSSYNEQFF
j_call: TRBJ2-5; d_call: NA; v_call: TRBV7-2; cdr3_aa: CASCPTGPGTQYF
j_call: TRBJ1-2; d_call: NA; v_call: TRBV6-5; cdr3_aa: CASSSRRGSAYGYTF
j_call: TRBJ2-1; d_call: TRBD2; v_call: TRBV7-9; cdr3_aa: CASSLGTSGSNEQFF
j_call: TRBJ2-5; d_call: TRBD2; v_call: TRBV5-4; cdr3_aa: CASSRGLDQETQYF
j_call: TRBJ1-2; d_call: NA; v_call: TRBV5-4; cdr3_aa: CASSFAGRFDGYTF
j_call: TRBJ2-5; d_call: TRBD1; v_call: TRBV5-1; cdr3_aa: CASSPGQGGETQYF
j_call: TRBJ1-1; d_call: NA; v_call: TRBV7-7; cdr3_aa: CASSLSRDTEAFF
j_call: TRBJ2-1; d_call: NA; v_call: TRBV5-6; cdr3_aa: CASSLRARNEQFF
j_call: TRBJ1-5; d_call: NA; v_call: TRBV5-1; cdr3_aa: CASSLGGASGTQHF
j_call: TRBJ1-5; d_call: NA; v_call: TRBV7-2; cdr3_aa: CASSGANQPQHF
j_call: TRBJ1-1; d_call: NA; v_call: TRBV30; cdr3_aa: CAWSPTTVGGAFF
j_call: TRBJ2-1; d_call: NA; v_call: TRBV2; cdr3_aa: CASTADSDNEQFF
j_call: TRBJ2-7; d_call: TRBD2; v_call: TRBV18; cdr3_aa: CASSLGSGVELFYEQYF
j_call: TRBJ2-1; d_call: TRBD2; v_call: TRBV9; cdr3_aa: CASSATGGQTYNEQFF
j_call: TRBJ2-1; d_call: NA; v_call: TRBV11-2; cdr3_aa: CASSLTPNPRLFF
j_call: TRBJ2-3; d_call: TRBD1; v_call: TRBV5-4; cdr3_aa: CASSPYRGSGDTQYF
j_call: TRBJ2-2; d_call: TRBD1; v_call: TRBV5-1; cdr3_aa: CASSLARQGNGELFF
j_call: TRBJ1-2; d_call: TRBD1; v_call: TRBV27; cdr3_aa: CASSVTGGLPYGYTF
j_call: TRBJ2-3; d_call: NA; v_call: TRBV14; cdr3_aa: CASSQLTRRSTDTQYF
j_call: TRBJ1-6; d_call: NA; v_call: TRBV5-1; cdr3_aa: CASSLARPSEGSPLHF
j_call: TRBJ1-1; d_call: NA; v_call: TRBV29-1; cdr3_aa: CSVGAMPEMNTEAFF
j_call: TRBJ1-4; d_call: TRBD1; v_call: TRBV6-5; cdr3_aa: CASSYGQGVEKLFF
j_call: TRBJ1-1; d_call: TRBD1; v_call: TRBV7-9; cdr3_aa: CASSPGQLDTEAFF
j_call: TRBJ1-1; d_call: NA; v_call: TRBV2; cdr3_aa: CASTKSTTYTEAFF